Listed here are 18 T cell receptor beta chains from one sample, sequenced in a study of human T cells and chemical hapten exposure (dated by TCRdb to the early 2020s). The library was prepared using RACE. Sequencer: NextSeq 500. The public reads were quality trimmed at Q25 with fastp and then assembled into clones with MiXCR by TCRdb, keeping productive beta chains. Each CDR3 protein appears once, grouped with its most common genes and DNA. This sample holds over 85,000 distinct CDR3 sequences; 11% were observed only once. 2.5% to 4% of the sample is taken by the ten largest. Taken with the paper, the label for time point translates to: pre-sensitization, week 0. Interpreted using the paper, the treatment or condition label stands for: therapeutic diphenylcyclopropenone sensitization with weekly scalp DPC. The sample consisted of whole blood, taken in connection with sensitization to the hapten diphenylcyclopropenone (DPC). These receptors were obtained from an older woman with alopecia areata. Some clones in this sample may be carry-over from other donors' samples.

This chain uses TRBV4-1 with TRBJ1-6; 11 bases fit TRBD1. The junction had 5 bases not matched to a gene; V was cut back by 1 base and J by 9 bases. The CDR3 is made up of 16 amino acids. The germline CDR1 and CDR2 sequences are MGHRA and YSYEKL. The CDR3 loop reads CASSQVPGQGGSPLHF. CDR3 sequence (DNA): TGCGCCAGCAGCCAAGTTCCGGGACAGGGGGGTTCACCCCTCCACTTT.

J is TRBJ2-3 and V is TRBV20-1, with D unclear. Trimming cost V 1 base and J 0 bases, with 8 bases left between them. This CDR3 contains 14 residues. Germline V CDR1 and CDR2: DFQATT, SNEGSKA (reference sequence). The DNA for the CDR3 is TGCAGTGCTAGAGTGCAGGCTAGCACAGATACGCAGTATTTT. The encoded protein is CSARVQASTDTQYF.

In its sample, this clonotype was seen a few times. J is TRBJ2-7 and V is TRBV12-3 or TRBV12-4; D remains ambiguous. V shed 7 bases and J shed 6 bases, with 16 bases lying between them. The CDR3 is 13 residues long. CDR3 region: CASKGSGPLEQYF. The DNA for the CDR3 is TGTGCCAGCAAAGGGTCGGGTCCCCTCGAGCAGTACTTC.

In this sample, this clonotype turned up a few times. The gene calls are TRBV7-6 and TRBJ2-3; 10 nucleotides line up with TRBD2. The CDR3 extends over 17 amino acids. The J segment lost 2 bases and the V segment lost 4 bases, leaving 9 bases of the junction unmatched. Germline V CDR1 and CDR2: SGHVS, FNYEAQ. This CDR3 reads CASSSGLLAGATDTQYF. The CDR3 nucleotides read TGTGCCAGCAGCTCCGGCCTTCTAGCGGGGGCCACAGATACGCAGTATTTT.

This chain links TRBV3-1 with TRBJ1-4; 9 bases agree with TRBD1. The CDR3 runs to 17 residues. Germline loops: CDR1 LGHDT, CDR2 YNNKEL (reference sequence). V lost 4 bases to trimming and J lost 1 base; unmatched junction nucleotides: 7. CDR3 nucleotides: TGTGCCAGCAGCCCAGGGGGACAGGGACGAACTAATGAAAAACTGTTTTTT. This translates into CASSPGGQGRTNEKLFF. Filled out from reference TRBV3-1 and TRBJ1-4, the complete variable domain reads DTAVSQTPKYLVTQMGNDKSIKCEQNLGHDTMYWYKQDSKKFLKIMFSYNNKELIINETVPNRFSPKSPDKAHLNLHINSLELGDSAVYFCASSPGGQGRTNEKLFFGSGTQLSVL.

This CDR3 is CASSPPDPGRLPTDTQYF. DNA of the CDR3: TGCGCCAGCAGCCCCCCCGATCCGGGCCGCCTCCCCACAGATACGCAGTATTTT. The chain is built from TRBV4-1 and TRBJ2-3, with unresolved D. The CDR3 covers 18 residues. Per germline, CDR1 MGHRA and CDR2 YSYEKL. Trimming left V 4 bases short and J 2 bases short, with 22 bases between.

This clonotype occurred a few times. This chain uses TRBV7-2 with TRBJ2-7, with D possibly being TRBD2 (6 bases). From germline, CDR1 is SGHTA and CDR2 FQGNSA. The CDR3 spans 14 residues. The V gene lost 2 bases and the J gene lost 7 bases, with 15 bases spanning the gap. The CDR3 DNA reads TGTGCCAGCAGCTTATCTGACAACCGGGGGGAGCAGTACTTC. Translated: CASSLSDNRGEQYF.

The CDR3 reads CASSWAGTGPQETQYF. The CDR3 DNA reads as TGCGCCAGCAGCTGGGCCGGGACAGGGCCCCAAGAGACCCAGTACTTC. This chain links TRBV5-1 with TRBJ2-5, with 9 bases aligning to TRBD1. Germline lookup yields CDR1 SGHRS and CDR2 YFSETQ. This CDR3 is 16 amino acids long. V dropped 3 bases and J dropped 1; count of bases not matched to a gene: 7.

The V gene is TRBV5-1, the J gene TRBJ1-1; 10 bases fit TRBD1. Germline CDR1 and CDR2: SGHRS and YFSETQ. V was pared by 5 bases and J by 4 bases, with 5 bases of the junction left unmatched. This CDR3 region has 14 residues. The CDR3 DNA reads TGCGCCAGCAGAATGGGACAGGGGCTCACTGAAGCTTTCTTT. It encodes CASRMGQGLTEAFF.

This clonotype was counted many times. The CDR3 loop is CASTSNREGAKGYTF. The DNA of the CDR3 is TGTGCCAGCACCTCGAATCGCGAGGGGGCCAAGGGCTACACCTTC. V is TRBV7-6 and J is TRBJ1-2, with 7 positions matching TRBD1. Germline loops: CDR1 SGHVS, CDR2 FNYEAQ. The CDR3 consists of 15 residues. V shed 7 bases and J 8 bases; nucleotides not matched to a gene: 16.

This clonotype was observed many times. The rearrangement links TRBV25-1 to TRBJ1-5; D not certain. Germline CDR1 and CDR2: MGHDK and SYGVNS. The CDR3 totals 14 residues. V lost 1 base, J lost 6 bases, and 10 bases lay in between. In DNA form, the CDR3 reads TGTGCCAGCAGTGAATCGTTGGCCGGTCAGCCCCAGCATTTT. Translation: CASSESLAGQPQHF.

Only a few counts were recorded for this clonotype. The chain recombines TRBV2 with TRBJ2-1, with a tentative D call TRBD2 (6 bases). The ends were cut back, 1 base at V and 9 bases at J, with 13 bases in the middle. The CDR3 totals 14 residues. CDR1 is SNHLY and CDR2 is FYNNEI in the germline V gene. CDR3 DNA: TGTGCCAGCAGTGAAGAGCCGCTCGGGGGTGAGCAGTTCTTC. This translates into CASSEEPLGGEQFF.

Notes on this clonotype: This may be a read error, as it is one base from a much larger clone. This chain uses TRBV3-1 with TRBJ1-1; D remains unclear. Germline CDR1 reads LGHDT; CDR2 reads YNNKEL (reference sequence). The CDR3 extends over 12 amino acids. Trimming took off 4 bases at V and 2 bases at J, with 5 bases between the two ends. The chain's CDR3 is CASSLDNTEAFF. Written as DNA, the CDR3 is TGTGCCAGCAGCCTAGACAACACTGAAGCTTTCTTT.

This clonotype was recorded at least ten times. The chain is built from TRBV6-5 and TRBJ2-3; no clear D. Germline CDR1 and CDR2: MNHEY and SVGAGI. The CDR3 is made up of 15 amino acids. The V end was cut by 7 bases, the J end by 2 bases, with 16 bases between. For the CDR3, the DNA is TGTGCCAGCACCCTAGGGCTACATACCACAGATACGCAGTATTTT. It yields the protein CASTLGLHTTDTQYF.

This clonotype appeared many times. The V call is TRBV20-1, the J call TRBJ2-7; D remains ambiguous. With 0 bases removed from V and 3 bases from J, the gap between germline ends came to 15 bases. The CDR3 consists of 15 residues. Per the germline V gene, CDR1 is DFQATT and CDR2 is SNEGSKA (reference sequence). In DNA form, the CDR3 reads TGCAGTGCTAGAGAGGGCCACTCTGGCGTCTACGAGCAGTACTTC. This gives the protein CSAREGHSGVYEQYF.

As for this clonotype: A read error is possible here, since a much larger clone lies one base away. The chain combines TRBV27 with TRBJ2-5; a possible D gene is TRBD1 (6 bases). CDR3 length: 17 residues. Germline CDR1 and CDR2: MNHEY and SMNVEV (reference sequence). Trimming left V 6 bases short and J 3 bases short, with 23 bases between. The CDR3 loop is CASRLGQRAVGKETQYF. Here the CDR3 DNA reads TGTGCCAGCAGGCTAGGACAGAGGGCGGTAGGAAAAGAGACCCAGTACTTC.

This clonotype showed up many times. The V call is TRBV4-1, the J call TRBJ2-5; TRBD2 matches 11 bases. Germline values: CDR1 MGHRA, CDR2 YSYEKL. The CDR3 covers 16 residues. Trimming took 1 base from V and 1 from J; bases not matched to a gene: 2. CDR3 residues: CASSQGLAGFQETQYF. The CDR3 bases are TGCGCCAGCAGCCAAGGACTAGCGGGGTTCCAAGAGACCCAGTACTTC.

This clonotype was counted a single time. The J gene is TRBJ1-2, the V gene TRBV27; tentatively, D is TRBD1 (5 bases). Germline CDR1 reads MNHEY; CDR2 reads SMNVEV (reference sequence). The V gene lost 2 bases and the J gene lost 2 bases, with 9 bases spanning the gap. The CDR3 totals 14 residues. CDR3 in DNA: TGTGCCAGCAGTTTAATGGGGCCGAACTATGGCTACACCTTC. Protein: CASSLMGPNYGYTF.